This TCR beta chain was obtained from a study of T cells in Graves' hyperthyroidism and ophthalmopathy. Study-wide results and caveats: Blood also showed most of the thyroid clonotypes that were expanded above 0.001.

Researchers amplified the TCR beta CDR3 regions from RNA transcripts. Researchers ran a first-round RT-PCR on the TCR CDR3 using the HTBI primer set. In TCRdb, the multiplex PCR reads were re-called with MiXCR into one record per CDR3 protein. The repertoire holds roughly 180,000 distinct CDR3 sequences, with just under 9.5% as singletons. This clonotype was seen repeatedly, ten times or more. Its antigen is undetermined. Germline CDR1 is SEHNR and CDR2 is FQNEAQ (reference sequence). The V gene end was trimmed by 5 bases and the J gene end by 6 bases; junction bases not matched to a gene: 8. CDR3 length: 14 amino acids.

This rearrangement joins TRBV7-9 to TRBJ2-7; 9 bases fit TRBD1. The clonotype was recovered from a woman between 18 and 29 years old with Graves' hyperthyroidism that later progressed to Graves' ophthalmopathy. The sample consisted of blood. The DNA of the CDR3 is TGTGCCAGCAGCCGGTGGGACAGGGTGCCCGAGCAGTACTTC. Translated: CASSRWDRVPEQYF.